Following are 8 T cell receptor beta chains from one sample sequenced in a study of Ad26.COV2.S vaccination and SARS-CoV-2 variants. The protocol was immunoSEQ multiplex PCR, while the TCRdb copy is restricted to in-frame clones and leaves out a portion. The profile shows 350,000 to 600,000 clones, roughly nine tenths of them singletons. Treatment given: 19 received Ad26.COV2.S at low or high dose, single or two shots; several received placebo; per-sample allocation not given. Samples were taken on day 63 after the first vaccine or placebo injection. The material sequenced was peripheral blood, taken in a trial of Ad26.COV2.S vaccine versus placebo. All receptors come from a person aged 18-60 years who received the Ad26.COV2.S COVID-19 vaccine or a placebo.

CDR3 region: CASGREGAAFF. The CDR3 DNA sequence: TGTGCCAGCGGCAGGGAGGGTGCGGCTTTCTTT. The V gene is TRBV6-5, the J gene TRBJ1-1; TRBD1 is a possible D gene (5 bases). This CDR3 has 11 amino acids. Looked up from germline, CDR1 is MNHEY and CDR2 is SVGAGI. V lost 8 bases and J 11 bases, leaving 15 bases between the germline ends.

The chain joins TRBV7-9 to TRBJ2-6; 11 bases are a match to TRBD2. This CDR3 contains 17 residues. V gave up 5 bases and J gave up 2 bases; unmatched junction bases: 5. Germline V gene data show CDR1 as SEHNR and CDR2 as FQNEAQ (reference sequence). CDR3 in amino acids: CASSLSGRAAGANVLTF. CDR3 DNA: TGTGCCAGCAGCCTTAGCGGGAGGGCCGCTGGGGCCAACGTCCTGACTTTC.

J is TRBJ1-5 and V is TRBV7-6; 8 nucleotides match TRBD1. The J segment lost 5 bases and the V segment lost 1 base, leaving 10 bases of the junction unmatched. The CDR3 covers 17 residues. Germline assignment: CDR1 SGHVS and CDR2 FNYEAQ. CDR3 region: CASSLDSWTGYDQPQHF. CDR3 DNA: TGTGCCAGCAGCTTAGACTCATGGACAGGGTATGATCAGCCCCAGCATTTT. Based on the CDR3 plus reference TRBV7-6 and TRBJ1-5, the full variable domain is GAGVSQSPRYKVTKRGQDVALRCDPISGHVSLYWYRQALGQGPEFLTYFNYEAQQDKSGLPNDRFSAERPEGSISTLTIQRTEQRDSAMYRCASSLDSWTGYDQPQHFGDGTRLSIL.

The chain uses TRBV18 and TRBJ2-5; D remains ambiguous. Trimming pared 6 bases from V and 5 bases from J, leaving 10 bases between. Germline loops: CDR1 KGHSH, CDR2 LQKENI. The CDR3 is 12 residues long. This CDR3 is CASSLARETQYF. CDR3 nucleotide sequence: TGTGCCAGCTCGTTAGCCCGGGAGACCCAGTACTTC.

V and J are TRBV28 and TRBJ2-1; D is possibly TRBD2 (6 bases). Germline CDR1 reads MDHEN; CDR2 reads SYDVKM. The CDR3 is 13 residues long. V lost 2 bases and J lost 15, with 17 bases in between. The CDR3 reads CASSLTPRDLAFF. In DNA form, the CDR3 reads TGTGCCAGCAGTTTAACCCCGCGGGACTTAGCGTTCTTC.

The rearrangement joins TRBV29-1 to TRBJ1-5; tentative D call: TRBD1 (6 bases). The V and J ends lost 5 bases and 6 bases respectively, with 14 bases between them. Germline V gives CDR1 SQVTM, CDR2 ANQGSEA. The CDR3 has 13 residues. The CDR3 loop reads CSVSRGKGQPQHF. In nucleotides, the CDR3 is TGCAGCGTTAGCAGGGGAAAGGGTCAGCCCCAGCATTTT.

The V gene is TRBV19, the J gene TRBJ1-3; no firm D call. Per the germline V gene, CDR1 is LNHDA and CDR2 is SQIVND (reference sequence). Trimming removed 3 bases from V and 7 bases from J, with 19 bases in between. The CDR3 is 16 amino acids. In DNA form, the CDR3 reads TGTGCCAGTAGTATCGGCAGCTACCGGAGTCGGAACACCATATATTTT. It yields the protein CASSIGSYRSRNTIYF.

The genes are TRBV7-9 and TRBJ2-1; 9 bases fit TRBD2. V trimming: 5 bases; J trimming: 6 bases; junction bases outside the gene matches: 14. Germline assignment: CDR1 SEHNR and CDR2 FQNEAQ (reference sequence). This CDR3 is built from 17 residues. CDR3 region: CASSPDGGTSLGNEQFF. The CDR3 bases are TGTGCCAGCAGCCCAGATGGTGGGACTAGCTTAGGCAATGAGCAGTTCTTC.